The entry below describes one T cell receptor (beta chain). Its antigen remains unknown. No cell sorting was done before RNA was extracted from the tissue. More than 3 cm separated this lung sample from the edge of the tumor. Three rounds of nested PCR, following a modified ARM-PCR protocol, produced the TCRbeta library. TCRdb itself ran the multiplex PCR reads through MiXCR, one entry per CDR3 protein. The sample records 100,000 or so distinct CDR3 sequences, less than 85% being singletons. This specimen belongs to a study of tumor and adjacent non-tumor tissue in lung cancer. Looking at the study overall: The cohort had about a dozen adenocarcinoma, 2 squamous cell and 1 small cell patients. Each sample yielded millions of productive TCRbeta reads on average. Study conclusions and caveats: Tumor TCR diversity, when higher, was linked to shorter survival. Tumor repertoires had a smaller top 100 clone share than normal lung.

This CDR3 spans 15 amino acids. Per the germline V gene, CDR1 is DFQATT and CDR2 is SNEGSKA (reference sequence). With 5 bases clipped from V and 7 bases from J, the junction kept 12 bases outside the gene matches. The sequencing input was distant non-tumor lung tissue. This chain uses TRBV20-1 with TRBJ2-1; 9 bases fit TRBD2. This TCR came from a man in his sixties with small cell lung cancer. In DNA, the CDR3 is TGCAGTGCTCTGATTAGCGGGAGTTTTAGAAATGAGCAGTTCTTC. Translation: CSALISGSFRNEQFF.